This record looks at one TCR beta chain sequence and its context. A read error may account for a junction end that differs from germline. This record comes from a study of molecular identifiers for immune sequencing clone quantification. TCRdb used MiXCR to reprocess the PCR reads, holding one entry per CDR3 protein. The table records fewer than 45,000 distinct CDR3 sequences, 24% of them present only once. This clonotype originated in a human donor in good health. Some libraries in this study had Jurkat cell RNA spiked in. The sequenced sample consisted of naive CD8+ T cells from blood, with Jurkat cell RNA spiked in. The sample's subset: FACS-sorted CD8+CD4-CCR7+CD45RA+ naive T cells.

CDR3 DNA: TGTGCCAGTAGTATAGATCCTGGGGCCCGCCCCCCCGCTCCGCCGTCTTTT. It encodes CASSIDPGARPPAPPSF. The chain combines TRBV19 with TRBJ2-3; weak D call: TRBD1 (5 bases). CDR1 and CDR2 (germline): LNHDA, SQIVND (reference sequence). The CDR3 totals 17 residues.